This T cell receptor (beta chain) came from a study of OX40 agonist ivuxolimab in advanced cancers. Samples were taken at baseline and on day 1 of cycles 4 and 7. TCRdb's copy holds only in-frame clones and misses some; the assay was immunoSEQ multiplex PCR. The repertoire has about 50,000 clones, approximately 90% of them found once; the top ten carry less than 8%. The germline gives CDR1 LNHDA, CDR2 SQIVND (reference sequence). The CDR3 runs 12 residues. V gave up 10 bases and J gave up 1 base, with 10 bases separating them. The specimen was CD4+ or CD8+ T cells sorted from blood, collected in a trial of the OX40 agonist ivuxolimab. The chain links TRBV19 to TRBJ1-1, with a tentative D call TRBD1 (5 bases). The TCR originated in an adult with an advanced solid tumor such as melanoma, head and neck, liver or kidney cancer. The DNA for the CDR3 is TGTGCCACCGCAAGGGGGAACACTGAAGCTTTCTTT. This translates into CATARGNTEAFF. Using reference TRBV19 and TRBJ1-1 for the parts outside the CDR3, the full variable domain is DGGITQSPKYLFRKEGQNVTLSCEQNLNHDAMYWYRQDPGQGLRLIYYSQIVNDFQKGDIAEGYSVSREKKESFPLTVTSAQKNPTAFYLCATARGNTEAFFGQGTRLTVV.